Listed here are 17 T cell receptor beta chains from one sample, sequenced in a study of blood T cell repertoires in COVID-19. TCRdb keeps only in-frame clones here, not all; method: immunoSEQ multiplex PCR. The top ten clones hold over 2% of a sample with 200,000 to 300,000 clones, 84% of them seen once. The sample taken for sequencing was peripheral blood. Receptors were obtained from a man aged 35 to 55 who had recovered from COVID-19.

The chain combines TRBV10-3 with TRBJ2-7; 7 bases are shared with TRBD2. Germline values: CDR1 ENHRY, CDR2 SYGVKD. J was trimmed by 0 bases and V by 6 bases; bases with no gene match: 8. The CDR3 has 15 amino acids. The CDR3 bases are TGTGCCATCAGGGAAGAGCGGGGCTACTCCTACGAGCAGTACTTC. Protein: CAIREERGYSYEQYF.

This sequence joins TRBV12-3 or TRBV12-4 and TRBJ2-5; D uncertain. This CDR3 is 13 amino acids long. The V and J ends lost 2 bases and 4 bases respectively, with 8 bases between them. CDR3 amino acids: CASSLTRVETQYF. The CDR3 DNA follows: TGTGCCAGCAGTTTAACTCGCGTAGAGACCCAGTACTTC.

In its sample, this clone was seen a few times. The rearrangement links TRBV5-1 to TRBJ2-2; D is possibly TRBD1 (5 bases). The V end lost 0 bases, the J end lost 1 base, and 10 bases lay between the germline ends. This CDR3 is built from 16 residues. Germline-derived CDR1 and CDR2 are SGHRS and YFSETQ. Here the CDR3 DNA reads TGCGCCAGCAGCTTGGAACTCCAGGGGAACACCGGGGAGCTGTTTTTT. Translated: CASSLELQGNTGELFF. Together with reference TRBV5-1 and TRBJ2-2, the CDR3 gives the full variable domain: KAGVTQTPRYLIKTRGQQVTLSCSPISGHRSVSWYQQTPGQGLQFLFEYFSETQRNKGNFPGRFSGRQFSNSRSEMNVSTLELGDSALYLCASSLELQGNTGELFFGEGSRLTVL.

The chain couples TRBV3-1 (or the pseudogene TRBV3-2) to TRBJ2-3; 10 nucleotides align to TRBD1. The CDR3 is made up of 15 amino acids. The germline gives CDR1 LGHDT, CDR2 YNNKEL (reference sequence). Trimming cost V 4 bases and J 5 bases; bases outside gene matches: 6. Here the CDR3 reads CASSRRQGAQDTQYF. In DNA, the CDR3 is TGTGCCAGCAGCCGTCGACAGGGGGCCCAAGATACGCAGTATTTT.

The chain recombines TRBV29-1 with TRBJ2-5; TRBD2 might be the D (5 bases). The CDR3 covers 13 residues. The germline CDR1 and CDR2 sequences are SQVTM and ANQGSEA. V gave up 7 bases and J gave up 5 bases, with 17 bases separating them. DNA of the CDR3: TGCAGCGCCCGGCCCGGGCGCGGGGAGACCCAGTACTTC. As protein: CSARPGRGETQYF.

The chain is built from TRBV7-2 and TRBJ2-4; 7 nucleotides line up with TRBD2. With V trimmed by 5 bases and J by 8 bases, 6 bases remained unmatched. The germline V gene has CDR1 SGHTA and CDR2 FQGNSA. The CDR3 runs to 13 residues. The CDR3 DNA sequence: TGTGCCAGCAGCCAGCAGGGAGGGGACATTCAGTACTTC. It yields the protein CASSQQGGDIQYF.

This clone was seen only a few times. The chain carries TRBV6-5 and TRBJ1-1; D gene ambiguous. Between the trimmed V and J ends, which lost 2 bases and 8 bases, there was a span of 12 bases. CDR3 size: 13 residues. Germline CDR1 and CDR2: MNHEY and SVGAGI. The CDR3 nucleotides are TGTGCCAGCAGTTACCAGGCGGAGGGCGAAGCTTTCTTT. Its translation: CASSYQAEGEAFF.

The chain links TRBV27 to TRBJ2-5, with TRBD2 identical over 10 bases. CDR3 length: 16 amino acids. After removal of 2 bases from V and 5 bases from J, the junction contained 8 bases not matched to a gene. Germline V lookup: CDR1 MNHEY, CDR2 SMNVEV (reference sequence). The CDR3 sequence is CASSLHRTSGKETQYF. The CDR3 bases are TGTGCCAGCAGTTTACATCGGACTAGCGGAAAGGAGACCCAGTACTTC.

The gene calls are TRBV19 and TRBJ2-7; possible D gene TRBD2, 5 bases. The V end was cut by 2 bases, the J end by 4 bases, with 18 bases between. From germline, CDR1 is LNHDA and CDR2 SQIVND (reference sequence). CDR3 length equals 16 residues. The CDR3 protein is CASSIIDHTRGYEQYF. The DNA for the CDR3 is TGTGCCAGTAGTATAATTGACCACACACGAGGGTACGAGCAGTACTTC.

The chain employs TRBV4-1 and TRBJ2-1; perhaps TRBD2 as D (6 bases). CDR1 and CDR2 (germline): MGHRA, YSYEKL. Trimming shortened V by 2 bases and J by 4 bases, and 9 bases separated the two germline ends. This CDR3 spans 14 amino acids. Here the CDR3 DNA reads TGCGCCAGCAGCCAACTAGCGAGATACAATGAGCAGTTCTTC. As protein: CASSQLARYNEQFF.

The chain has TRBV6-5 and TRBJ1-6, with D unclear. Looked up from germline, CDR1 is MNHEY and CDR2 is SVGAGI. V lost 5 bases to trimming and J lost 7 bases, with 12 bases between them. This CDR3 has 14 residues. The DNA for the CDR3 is TGTGCCAGCAGTCGGGTCCGGAAAAATTCACCCCTCCACTTT. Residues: CASSRVRKNSPLHF.

The CDR3 spells CASSWGAEAFF. In nucleotides, the CDR3 is TGTGCCAGCAGCTGGGGCGCTGAAGCTTTCTTT. The gene calls are TRBV5-6 and TRBJ1-1, with D possibly being TRBD1 (5 bases). Deletions cut 3 bases from V and 6 bases from J, with 6 bases between. CDR1 is SGHDT and CDR2 is YYEEEE in the germline V gene. This CDR3 region has 11 residues.

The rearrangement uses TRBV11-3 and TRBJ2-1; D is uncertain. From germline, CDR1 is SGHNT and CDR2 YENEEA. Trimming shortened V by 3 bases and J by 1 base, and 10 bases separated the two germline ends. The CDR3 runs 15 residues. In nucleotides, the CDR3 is TGTGCCAGCAGCTTCGGCGGTCCTTCCTACAATGAGCAGTTCTTC. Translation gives CASSFGGPSYNEQFF.

The DNA of the CDR3 is TGTGCCAGCAGCGCGAAATCCGGGACAGCCTCCTATGGCTACACCTTC. It codes for CASSAKSGTASYGYTF. The chain couples TRBV11-3 to TRBJ1-2, with 7 nucleotides matching TRBD1. The V gene's germline CDR1 is SGHNT and CDR2 YENEEA. Trimming cost V 5 bases and J 4 bases; bases outside gene matches: 13. This CDR3 has 16 amino acids.

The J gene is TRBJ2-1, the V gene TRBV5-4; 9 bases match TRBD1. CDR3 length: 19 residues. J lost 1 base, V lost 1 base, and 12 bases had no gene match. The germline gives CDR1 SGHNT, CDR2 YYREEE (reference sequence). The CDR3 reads CASSLRVGTGSPSYNEQFF. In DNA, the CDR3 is TGTGCCAGCAGCTTGAGAGTGGGGACAGGGTCCCCATCCTACAATGAGCAGTTCTTC.

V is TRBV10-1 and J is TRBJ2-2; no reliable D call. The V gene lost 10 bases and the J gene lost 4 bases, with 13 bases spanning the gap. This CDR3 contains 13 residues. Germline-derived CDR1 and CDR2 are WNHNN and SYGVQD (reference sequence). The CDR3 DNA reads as TGCGCCACCCAAGAGGTAGTCACCGGGGAGCTGTTTTTT. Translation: CATQEVVTGELFF.

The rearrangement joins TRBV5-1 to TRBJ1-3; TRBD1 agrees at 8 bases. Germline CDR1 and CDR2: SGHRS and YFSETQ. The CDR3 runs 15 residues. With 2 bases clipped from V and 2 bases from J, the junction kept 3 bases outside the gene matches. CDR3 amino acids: CASSFQGAAGNTIYF. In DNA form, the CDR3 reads TGCGCCAGCAGCTTCCAGGGGGCGGCTGGAAACACCATATATTTT.